The rows below give T cell receptor beta chains drawn from one sample of a study of cytomegalovirus exposure and HLA in healthy donors. Some clones are missing from TCRdb's copy, which holds only in-frame ones; the method was immunoSEQ multiplex PCR. In the table there are 120,000 or so clones, approximately 74% of which are singletons. The sample consisted of PBMCs. The receptors were gathered from a middle-aged man in good health and CMV-seropositive. The CDR3 runs from the conserved cysteine through the conserved F or W. A D gene is named only where the DNA matches it firmly. Clone size, where shown, is once, few, many, or a class for clones that have expanded.

clone size	V gene	D gene	CDR3 length	J gene	CDR3 DNA	CDR3 protein
.	TRBV29-1	.	13	TRBJ2-7	TGCAGCGTTGATAGGGGCAGGGGCTACGAGCAGTACTTC	CSVDRGRGYEQYF
.	TRBV5-4	TRBD1	16	TRBJ2-2	TGTGCCAGCAGCTTGGCCGAGACAGGGGGAACCGGGGAGCTGTTTTTT	CASSLAETGGTGELFF
once	TRBV7-2	TRBD2	17	TRBJ2-5	TGTGCCAGCAGTCGTAGGGTGGCTAGCGGGGGAGGGGAGACCCAGTACTTC	CASSRRVASGGGETQYF
few	TRBV6-5	TRBD1	14	TRBJ2-7	TGTGCCAGCAGTGTCCGGACAGGGTGGTACGAGCAGTACTTC	CASSVRTGWYEQYF
once	TRBV9	.	17	TRBJ2-4	TGTGCCAGCAGCGTAGAAGCTAGCGAGCTAGCCAAAAACATTCAGTACTTC	CASSVEASELAKNIQYF
few	TRBV6-4	.	15	TRBJ2-2	TGTGCCAGCAGTGAAAGTTACGGTAACACCGGGGAGCTGTTTTTT	CASSESYGNTGELFF
.	TRBV19	TRBD2	17	TRBJ2-1	TGTGCCAGTAGTATAGGACTAGCGGGGGCCCTTGGGGATGAGCAGTTCTTC	CASSIGLAGALGDEQFF
.	TRBV5-1	TRBD1	16	TRBJ1-1	TGCGCCAGCAGCTTGGGGTCTCAGGGGGCGCAAACTGAAGCTTTCTTT	CASSLGSQGAQTEAFF
once	TRBV6-1	.	15	TRBJ1-3	TGTGCCAGCAGGGAGGCTACGGGGTTTGGAAACACCATATATTTT	CASREATGFGNTIYF
.	TRBV9	.	14	TRBJ2-7	TGTGCCAGCAGCGTAGGAACAGGGATCTACGAGCAGTACTTC	CASSVGTGIYEQYF
.	TRBV28	.	13	TRBJ1-1	TGTGCCAGCAGTTTAGAGTCCCCCCCTGGAGCTTTCTTT	CASSLESPPGAFF
.	TRBV7-8	TRBD1	14	TRBJ2-7	TGTGCCAGCAGCCGGACAGGGGCCTCCTACGAGCAGTACTTC	CASSRTGASYEQYF
.	TRBV7-7	.	15	TRBJ2-2	TGTGCCAGCAGCTTACAAGGGGCTGGCACCGGGGAGCTGTTTTTT	CASSLQGAGTGELFF
.	TRBV4-3	TRBD2	18	TRBJ2-2	TGCGCCAGCAGCCAAGAGGAACTTAGCGGGAGGGTCACCGGGGAGCTGTTTTTT	CASSQEELSGRVTGELFF
.	TRBV27	.	16	TRBJ2-3	TGTGCCAGCAGTTTATGGGCCGGACAGCCCACAGATACGCAGTATTTT	CASSLWAGQPTDTQYF
once	TRBV5-8	.	15	TRBJ1-5	TGTGCCAGCAGCCGGGGGAGGGCAAGCAATCAGCCCCAGCATTTT	CASSRGRASNQPQHF
.	TRBV6-1	.	13	TRBJ1-2	TGTGCCAGCAGTGCGGGACATGGTTGGGCCTACACCTTC	CASSAGHGWAYTF
.	TRBV5-8	TRBD1	14	TRBJ1-2	TGTGCCAGCAGCTTGGATCGACAGGGCAGGGGCTACACCTTC	CASSLDRQGRGYTF
.	TRBV7-2	TRBD1	16	TRBJ2-5	TGTGCCAGCAGCACTCACCGGGACAGGGTAGTAGAGACCCAGTACTTC	CASSTHRDRVVETQYF
.	TRBV6-1	.	14	TRBJ1-2	TGTGCCAGCAGTGACCCCAGGGATTTCTATGGCTACACCTTC	CASSDPRDFYGYTF